One sample yielded the 18 T cell receptor beta chains listed below, sequenced in a study of control samples from healthy donors and cancer patients. TCRdb's table, derived via immunoSEQ multiplex PCR, lists solely in-frame clones and lacks some. The table includes roughly 150,000 clones, approximately 94% detected once. The sample taken for sequencing was blood. These receptors all come from a man aged 18 to 30 in good health.

The gene calls are TRBV30 and TRBJ1-5; 7 nucleotides agree with TRBD1. The CDR3 has 15 residues. Looked up from germline, CDR1 is GTSNPN and CDR2 is SVGIG (reference sequence). The trim removed 1 base at V and 3 bases at J, leaving 6 bases unmatched. The CDR3 is CAWSEGTVHNQPQHF. In DNA form, the CDR3 reads TGTGCCTGGAGTGAGGGGACAGTTCACAATCAGCCCCAGCATTTT.

V usage is TRBV7-9 and J usage is TRBJ1-4; 9 bases are shared with TRBD1. The CDR3 is made up of 14 amino acids. The germline CDR1 and CDR2 sequences are SEHNR and FQNEAQ (reference sequence). J was trimmed by 8 bases and V by 5 bases; bases with no gene match: 6. The CDR3 nucleotides read TGTGCCAGCAGCACAGGGGGCAACGGGGAAAAACTGTTTTTT. Amino acid sequence: CASSTGGNGEKLFF.

Comments on this clone: The germline gene is not matched at one end of the junction; a read error may be the cause. V usage is TRBV4-1 and J usage is TRBJ1-2; the D is unclear. The length of the CDR3 is 20 residues. Germline-derived CDR1 and CDR2 are MGHRA and YSYEKL. CDR3 bases: TGCGCCAGCAGCCAAGATAGCAGGCCGGCCCGGATCGAACTTAACTATGGCTGCACCTTC. Its protein is CASSQDSRPARIELNYGCTF.

The rearrangement uses TRBV24-1 and TRBJ2-1, with D possibly being TRBD1 or TRBD2 (5 bases each). This CDR3 has 15 residues. Trimming stripped 5 bases from V and 0 bases from J, with 10 bases between. CDR1 and CDR2 (germline): KGHDR, SFDVKD. The chain's CDR3 is CATSAPGSSYNEQFF. CDR3 DNA: TGTGCCACCAGTGCTCCAGGGAGCTCCTACAATGAGCAGTTCTTC.

This sequence joins TRBV30 and TRBJ2-2; D ambiguous. Germline assignment: CDR1 GTSNPN and CDR2 SVGIG (reference sequence). V was shortened by 2 bases and J by 6 bases, with 1 base between the two germline ends. This CDR3 has 10 amino acids. In DNA, the CDR3 is TGTGCCTGGAGTTCCGGGGAGCTGTTTTTT. Protein: CAWSSGELFF.

The chain uses TRBV6-6 and TRBJ1-5; 9 bases are shared with TRBD1. The CDR3 sequence is 16 residues long. Losses at the gene ends were 5 bases for V and 3 bases for J; bases not matched to a gene: 8. Germline CDR1 MNHNY, CDR2 SVGAGI (reference sequence). Here the CDR3 DNA reads TGTGCCAGCAGTCCCGGACAGGGGAAGGACAATCAGCCCCAGCATTTT. Its translation is CASSPGQGKDNQPQHF.

The J gene is TRBJ2-7, the V gene TRBV2, with D maybe TRBD1 (6 bases). Trimming shortened V by 7 bases and J by 3 bases, and 16 bases separated the two germline ends. The CDR3 is 14 amino acids. Germline CDR1 is SNHLY and CDR2 is FYNNEI. The CDR3 protein is CASTRTDYVYEQYF. DNA of the CDR3: TGTGCCAGCACTAGGACAGATTACGTCTACGAGCAGTACTTC.

The CDR3 sequence: CASSFRGGKNIQYF. Here the CDR3 DNA reads TGCGCCAGCAGCTTTAGAGGGGGCAAAAACATTCAGTACTTC. This chain uses TRBV5-1 with TRBJ2-4; D is possibly TRBD1 (6 bases). CDR1 and CDR2 from the germline V gene are SGHRS and YFSETQ. The CDR3 has 14 amino acids. V lost 2 bases, J lost 3 bases, and 9 bases lay in between.

The rearrangement joins TRBV3-1 (or the pseudogene TRBV3-2) to TRBJ1-1; 7 bases fit TRBD1. CDR3 size: 14 residues. The ends lost 4 bases at V and 2 bases at J; junction bases unmatched: 4. Germline CDR1 and CDR2: LGHDT and YNNKEL (reference sequence). This chain's CDR3 is CASSRTGDNTEAFF. In nucleotides, the CDR3 is TGTGCCAGCAGCCGAACAGGGGATAACACTGAAGCTTTCTTT.

The gene calls are TRBV6-5 and TRBJ1-1, with TRBD1 identical over 9 bases. V gave up 4 bases and J gave up 11 bases; unmatched junction bases: 5. Per the germline V gene, CDR1 is MNHEY and CDR2 is SVGAGI. This CDR3 is built from 12 residues. This chain's CDR3 is CASSLGQGPAFF. The DNA of the CDR3 is TGTGCCAGCAGTTTAGGACAGGGGCCCGCTTTCTTT.

The J gene is TRBJ1-2, the V gene TRBV27; no clear D gene. This CDR3 region has 14 residues. Trimming took off 5 bases at V and 8 bases at J, with 18 bases between the two ends. Germline V gene data show CDR1 as MNHEY and CDR2 as SMNVEV (reference sequence). The DNA for the CDR3 is TGTGCCAGCAGTAGGGCGCCCTCATTGGGGGGCTACACCTTC. Encoded protein: CASSRAPSLGGYTF.

CDR3 coding DNA: TGTGCCAGCAGCGTAGAGGGGTACACCGGGGAGCTGTTTTTT. Protein product: CASSVEGYTGELFF. The rearrangement uses TRBV9 and TRBJ2-2; possibly TRBD1 for D (5 bases). The V gene's germline CDR1 is SGDLS and CDR2 YYNGEE. This CDR3 is 14 amino acids long. With 0 bases removed from V and 3 bases from J, the gap between germline ends came to 6 bases.

The V call is TRBV4-1, the J call TRBJ2-1; 7 bases match TRBD2. Per the germline V gene, CDR1 is MGHRA and CDR2 is YSYEKL. The CDR3 has 16 amino acids. Trimming removed 0 bases from V and 3 bases from J; junction bases left unmatched: 5. The CDR3 DNA reads as TGCGCCAGCAGCCAAGATCTAGCGGAAAACTACAATGAGCAGTTCTTC. Amino acids: CASSQDLAENYNEQFF.

The rearrangement joins TRBV5-6 to TRBJ1-1; D gene uncertain. The CDR3 is 15 amino acids. Trimming shortened V by 3 bases and J by 2 bases, and 14 bases separated the two germline ends. CDR1 is SGHDT and CDR2 is YYEEEE in the germline V gene. CDR3 coding DNA: TGTGCCAGCAGCTCAAGGATGACGGGTAACACTGAAGCTTTCTTT. Protein: CASSSRMTGNTEAFF. The whole variable domain, filled in from reference TRBV5-6 and TRBJ1-1, reads DAGVTQSPTHLIKTRGQQVTLRCSPKSGHDTVSWYQQALGQGPQFIFQYYEEEERQRGNFPDRFSGHQFPNYSSELNVNALLLGDSALYLCASSSRMTGNTEAFFGQGTRLTVV.

The chain couples TRBV19 to TRBJ2-4; D is ambiguous. From germline, CDR1 is LNHDA and CDR2 SQIVND (reference sequence). This CDR3 has 11 residues. The V end was cut by 8 bases, the J end by 5 bases, with 7 bases between. CDR3 loop: CASLDENIQYF. CDR3 DNA sequence: TGTGCCAGTTTGGATGAAAACATTCAGTACTTC. Based on the CDR3 plus reference TRBV19 and TRBJ2-4, the full variable domain is DGGITQSPKYLFRKEGQNVTLSCEQNLNHDAMYWYRQDPGQGLRLIYYSQIVNDFQKGDIAEGYSVSREKKESFPLTVTSAQKNPTAFYLCASLDENIQYFGAGTRLSVL.

This clone is a singleton in its sample. The chain combines TRBV19 with TRBJ2-7, with 8 bases lining up with TRBD2. The V gene's germline CDR1 is LNHDA and CDR2 SQIVND (reference sequence). Trimming took 3 bases from V and 3 from J; bases not matched to a gene: 1. The CDR3 totals 13 residues. The CDR3 nucleotides read TGTGCCAGTAGTATCGGGACTAGCTACGAGCAGTACTTC. Its translation is CASSIGTSYEQYF.

In this sample, this clone turned up once. V gene TRBV15 combines with J gene TRBJ2-1; D may be TRBD2 (5 bases). CDR3 length equals 16 residues. Germline values: CDR1 LNHNV, CDR2 YYDKDF (reference sequence). V was pared by 0 bases and J by 0 bases, with 9 bases between. The DNA for the CDR3 is TGTGCCACCAGCAGAGAGCGGAGGAGCTCCTACAATGAGCAGTTCTTC. Translated: CATSRERRSSYNEQFF.

The genes are TRBV7-2 and TRBJ2-3; the D is unclear. This CDR3 is 15 amino acids long. The germline V gene has CDR1 SGHTA and CDR2 FQGNSA. V dropped 1 base and J dropped 2 bases, with 10 bases sitting between them. The CDR3 is CASSLGYASTDTQYF. The DNA of the CDR3 is TGTGCCAGCAGCTTAGGGTACGCCTCCACAGATACGCAGTATTTT.